A single TCR beta chain is shown here with its context. This may be a read error, as it is one base from a much larger clone. Without the conserved terminal phenylalanine or tryptophan, this CDR3 likely stems from a read error. The source of the sample is a study of T cells in Graves' hyperthyroidism and ophthalmopathy. Researchers amplified the TCR beta CDR3 regions from RNA transcripts. Carried out on the TCR CDR3, a first-round RT-PCR used the HTBI primer set. TCRdb reanalysed the multiplex PCR reads using MiXCR and keeps one entry per CDR3 protein. There are about 350,000 distinct CDR3 sequences in the sample; 15% to 20% occur only once, and 3% to 4.5% lies in the top ten. The CDR3 sequence is 15 residues long. The germline V gene has CDR1 SEHNR and CDR2 FQNEAQ (reference sequence). V lost 5 bases and J 1 base, leaving 14 bases between the germline ends.

This receptor was obtained from a woman aged 18 to 35 with Graves' hyperthyroidism. The specimen was blood. J is TRBJ1-2 and V is TRBV7-9; D is possibly TRBD1 (6 bases). The CDR3 region is CASSQGGRGNYGYTV. The CDR3 DNA sequence: TGTGCCAGCAGCCAAGGGGGTAGGGGTAACTATGGCTACACCGTC.